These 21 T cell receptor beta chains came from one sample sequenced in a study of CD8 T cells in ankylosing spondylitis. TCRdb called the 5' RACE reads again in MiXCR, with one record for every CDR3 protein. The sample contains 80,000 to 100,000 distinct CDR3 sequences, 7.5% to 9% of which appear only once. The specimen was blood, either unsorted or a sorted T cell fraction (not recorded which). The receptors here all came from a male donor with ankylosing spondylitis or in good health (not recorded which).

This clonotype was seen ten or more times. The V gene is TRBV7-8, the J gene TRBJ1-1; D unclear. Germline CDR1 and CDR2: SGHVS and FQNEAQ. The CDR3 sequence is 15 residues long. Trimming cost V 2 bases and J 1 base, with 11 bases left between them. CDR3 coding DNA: TGTGCCAGCAGCTTATTTGGCGTGGGGAACACTGAAGCTTTCTTT. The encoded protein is CASSLFGVGNTEAFF.

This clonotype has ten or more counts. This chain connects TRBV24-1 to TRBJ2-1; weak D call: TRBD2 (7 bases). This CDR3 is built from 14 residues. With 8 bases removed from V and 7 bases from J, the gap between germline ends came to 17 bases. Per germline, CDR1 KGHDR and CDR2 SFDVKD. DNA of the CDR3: TGTGCCACCACCGCTGGGGGGGCGGTAAATGAGCAGTTCTTC. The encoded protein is CATTAGGAVNEQFF.

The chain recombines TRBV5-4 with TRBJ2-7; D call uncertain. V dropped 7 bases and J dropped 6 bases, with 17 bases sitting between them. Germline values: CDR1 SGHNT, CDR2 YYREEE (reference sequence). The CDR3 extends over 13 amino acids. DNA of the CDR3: TGTGCCAGCGGCCCTGGGCTCCCCTGCGAGCAGTACTTC. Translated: CASGPGLPCEQYF.

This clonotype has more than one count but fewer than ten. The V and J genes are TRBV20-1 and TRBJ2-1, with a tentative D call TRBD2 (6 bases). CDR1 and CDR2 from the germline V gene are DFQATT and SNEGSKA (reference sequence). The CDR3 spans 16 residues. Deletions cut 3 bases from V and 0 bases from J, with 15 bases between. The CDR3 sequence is CSARSSGESSYNEQFF. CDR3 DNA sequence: TGCAGTGCTAGGAGTAGCGGCGAAAGCTCCTACAATGAGCAGTTCTTC.

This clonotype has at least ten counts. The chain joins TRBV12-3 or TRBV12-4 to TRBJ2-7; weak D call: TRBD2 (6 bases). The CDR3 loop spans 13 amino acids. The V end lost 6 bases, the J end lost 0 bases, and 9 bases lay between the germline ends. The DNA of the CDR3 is TGTGCCAGCAGACGCGGGATCTCCTACGAGCAGTACTTC. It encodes CASRRGISYEQYF.

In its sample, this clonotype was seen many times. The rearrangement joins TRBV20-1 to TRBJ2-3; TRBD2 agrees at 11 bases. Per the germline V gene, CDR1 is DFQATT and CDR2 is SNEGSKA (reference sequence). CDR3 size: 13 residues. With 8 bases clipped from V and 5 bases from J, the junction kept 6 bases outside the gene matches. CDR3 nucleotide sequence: TGCAGTCTAGCGGGGGGTATACGAGATACGCAGTATTTT. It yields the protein CSLAGGIRDTQYF.

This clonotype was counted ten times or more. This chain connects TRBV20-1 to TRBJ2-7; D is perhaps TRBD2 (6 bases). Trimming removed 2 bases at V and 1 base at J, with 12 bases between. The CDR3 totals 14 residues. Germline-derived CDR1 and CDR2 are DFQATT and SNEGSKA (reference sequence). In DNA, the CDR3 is TGCAGTGCTAGATCGATAGCGGAATCCTACGAGCAGTACTTC. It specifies CSARSIAESYEQYF.

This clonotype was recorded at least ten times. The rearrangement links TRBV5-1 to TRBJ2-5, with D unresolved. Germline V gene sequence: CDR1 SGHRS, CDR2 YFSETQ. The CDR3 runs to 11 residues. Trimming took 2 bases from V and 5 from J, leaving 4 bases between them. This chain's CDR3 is CASSFSETQYF. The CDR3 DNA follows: TGCGCCAGCAGCTTTAGTGAGACCCAGTACTTC.

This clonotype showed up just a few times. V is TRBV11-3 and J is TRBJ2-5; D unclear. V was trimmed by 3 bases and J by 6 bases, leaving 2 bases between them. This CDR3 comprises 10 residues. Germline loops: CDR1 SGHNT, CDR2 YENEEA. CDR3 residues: CASSFQTQYF. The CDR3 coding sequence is TGTGCCAGCAGCTTCCAGACCCAGTACTTC.

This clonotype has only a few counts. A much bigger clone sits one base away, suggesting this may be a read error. The CDR3: CAGSQVASDTQYF. Written as DNA, the CDR3 is TGTGCCGGCAGCCAAGTAGCATCGGATACGCAGTATTTT. The chain has TRBV14 and TRBJ2-3; D gene ambiguous. The CDR3 consists of 13 residues. Germline V lookup: CDR1 SGHDN, CDR2 FVKESK.

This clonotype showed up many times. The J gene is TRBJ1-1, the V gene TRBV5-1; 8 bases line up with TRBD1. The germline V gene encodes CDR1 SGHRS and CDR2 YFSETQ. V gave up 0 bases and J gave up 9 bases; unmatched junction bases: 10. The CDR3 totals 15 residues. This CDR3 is CASSLGAGTGRKAFF. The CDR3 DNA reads TGCGCCAGCAGCTTGGGCGCCGGGACAGGAAGAAAAGCTTTCTTT.

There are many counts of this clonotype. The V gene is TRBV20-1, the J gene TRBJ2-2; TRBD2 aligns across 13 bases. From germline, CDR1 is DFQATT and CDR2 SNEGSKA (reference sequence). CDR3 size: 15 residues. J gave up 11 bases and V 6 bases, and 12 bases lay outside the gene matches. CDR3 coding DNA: TGCAGTGCCCCCTACCCCACTAGCGGGGGGGTCGAGCTGTTTTTT. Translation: CSAPYPTSGGVELFF.

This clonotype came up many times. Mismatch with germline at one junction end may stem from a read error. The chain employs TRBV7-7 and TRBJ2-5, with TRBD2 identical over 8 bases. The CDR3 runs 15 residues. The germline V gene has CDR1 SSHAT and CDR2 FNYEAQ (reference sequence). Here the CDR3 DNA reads TGTGCTAGCAGCTTCCGGGGGGGCCCACAAGAGACCCAGTACTTC. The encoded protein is CASSFRGGPQETQYF. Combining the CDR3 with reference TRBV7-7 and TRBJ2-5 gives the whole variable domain GAGVSQSPRYKVTKRGQDVTLRCDPISSHATLYWYQQALGQGPEFLTYFNYEAQPDKSGLPSDRFSAERPEGSISTLTIQRTEQRDSAMYRCASSFRGGPQETQYFGPGTRLLVL.

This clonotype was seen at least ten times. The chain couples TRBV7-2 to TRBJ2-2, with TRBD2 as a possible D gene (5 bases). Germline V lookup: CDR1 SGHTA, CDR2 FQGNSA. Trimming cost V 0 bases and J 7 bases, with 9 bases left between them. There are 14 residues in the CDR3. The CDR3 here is CASSLAREGGELFF. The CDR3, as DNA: TGTGCCAGCAGCTTAGCCCGGGAAGGCGGGGAGCTGTTTTTT.

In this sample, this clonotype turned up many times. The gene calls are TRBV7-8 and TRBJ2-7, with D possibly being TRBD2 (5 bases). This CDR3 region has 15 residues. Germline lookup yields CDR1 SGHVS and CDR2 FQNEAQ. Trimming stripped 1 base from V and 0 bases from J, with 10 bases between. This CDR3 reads CASSLVALSSYEQYF. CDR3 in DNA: TGTGCCAGCAGCTTAGTAGCGCTGAGCTCCTACGAGCAGTACTTC.

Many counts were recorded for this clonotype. CDR3 residues: CASSLLAGATSNEQFF. For the CDR3, the DNA is TGTGCCAGCTCACTACTAGCGGGGGCGACATCCAATGAGCAGTTCTTC. The gene calls are TRBV18 and TRBJ2-1, with 11 bases that match TRBD2. With V trimmed by 4 bases and J by 6 bases, 8 bases remained unmatched. This CDR3 contains 16 residues. Germline assignment: CDR1 KGHSH and CDR2 LQKENI.

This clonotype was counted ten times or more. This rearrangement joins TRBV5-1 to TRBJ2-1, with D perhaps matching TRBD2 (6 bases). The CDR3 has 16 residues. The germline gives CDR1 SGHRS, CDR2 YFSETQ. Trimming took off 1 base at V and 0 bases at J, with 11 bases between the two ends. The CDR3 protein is CASSLRRGSSYNEQFF. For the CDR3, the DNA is TGCGCCAGCAGCTTGAGGAGGGGAAGCTCCTACAATGAGCAGTTCTTC. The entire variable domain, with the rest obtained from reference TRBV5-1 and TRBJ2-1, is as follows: KAGVTQTPRYLIKTRGQQVTLSCSPISGHRSVSWYQQTPGQGLQFLFEYFSETQRNKGNFPGRFSGRQFSNSRSEMNVSTLELGDSALYLCASSLRRGSSYNEQFFGPGTRLTVL.

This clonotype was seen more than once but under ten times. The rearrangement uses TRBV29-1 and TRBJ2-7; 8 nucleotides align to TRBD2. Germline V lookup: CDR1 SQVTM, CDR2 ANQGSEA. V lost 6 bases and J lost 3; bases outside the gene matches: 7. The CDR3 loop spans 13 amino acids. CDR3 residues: CSVAPGLGYEQYF. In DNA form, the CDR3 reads TGCAGCGTGGCGCCGGGACTAGGCTACGAGCAGTACTTC.

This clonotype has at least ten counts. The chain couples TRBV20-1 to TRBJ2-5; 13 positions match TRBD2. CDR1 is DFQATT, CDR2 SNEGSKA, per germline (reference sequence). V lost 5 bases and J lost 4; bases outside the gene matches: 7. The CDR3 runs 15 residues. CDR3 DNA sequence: TGCAGTGCTCCTTCACTAGCGGGGGGGGGAGAGACCCAGTACTTC. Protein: CSAPSLAGGGETQYF.

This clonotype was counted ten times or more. The CDR3 spells CASTSQLNTEAFF. Here the CDR3 DNA reads TGTGCCAGTACCTCTCAACTGAACACTGAAGCTTTCTTT. The V gene is TRBV19, the J gene TRBJ1-1; D unclear. The CDR3 spans 13 residues. Germline values: CDR1 LNHDA, CDR2 SQIVND (reference sequence). V was pared by 7 bases and J by 0 bases, with 9 bases between.

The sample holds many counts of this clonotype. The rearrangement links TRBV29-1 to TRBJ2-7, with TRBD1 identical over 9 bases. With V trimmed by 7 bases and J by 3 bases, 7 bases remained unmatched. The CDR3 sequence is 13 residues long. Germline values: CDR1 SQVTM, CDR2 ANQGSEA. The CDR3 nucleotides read TGCAGCGCCCAGGGACAGGGCCTCTACGAGCAGTACTTC. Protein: CSAQGQGLYEQYF.